The rows below give T cell receptor beta chains drawn from one sample of a study. TCRdb re-analysed the 5' RACE reads in MiXCR, keeping a single row per CDR3 protein. The sample lists 45,000 to 70,000 distinct CDR3 sequences, 28% occurring once. Sequencing was performed on tumor-infiltrating memory CD4+ T cells sorted from the breast tumor. These receptors were taken from a female donor with breast cancer. CDR3s include the opening cysteine and the closing phenylalanine or tryptophan. Fields, in order: J gene, V gene, D gene, clone size, CDR3 DNA, CDR3 protein. D genes are given only for firm matches. The size entry is marked missing in some rows and otherwise reads once, few, many or a size class.

>TRBJ1-4|TRBV5-1|-|-
TGCGCCAGCAGCCCTCAGGGGCCAGGCGAAAAACTGTTTTTT
CASSPQGPGEKLFF
>TRBJ1-2|TRBV7-2|-|-
TGTGCCAGCAGCTTATTCATCCAGGGGACTTCGCCCTACACCTTC
CASSLFIQGTSPYTF
>TRBJ2-3|TRBV7-3|TRBD2|few
TGTGCCAGCAGCTTGAGCGGGAGGTACACAGATACGCAGTATTTT
CASSLSGRYTDTQYF
>TRBJ1-3|TRBV25-1|-|-
TGTGCCACGATGGGACAAAACTCTGGAAACACCATATATTTT
CATMGQNSGNTIYF
>TRBJ1-1|TRBV28|-|-
TGTGCCAGCAGTCCCCTCATAAACCCCACTGAAGCTTTCTTT
CASSPLINPTEAFF
>TRBJ2-2|TRBV6-2/TRBV6-3|-|-
TGTGCCAGCAGTTTAATCTACACCGGGGAGCTGTTTTTT
CASSLIYTGELFF
>TRBJ2-5|TRBV28|TRBD1|-
TGTGCCAGCAGTTCGGGGGGACAGGGAGAAGAGACCCAGTACTTC
CASSSGGQGEETQYF
>TRBJ2-2|TRBV11-2|TRBD2|-
TGTGCCAGCAGCTCGACTAGCGAAAGGACGCGGTGGGACACCGGGGAGCTGTTTTTT
CASSSTSERTRWDTGELFF
>TRBJ1-2|TRBV20-1|-|-
TGCAGTGCTAGAGCGTGGTTACCGGGACTCCTAAACTATGGCTACACCTTC
CSARAWLPGLLNYGYTF
>TRBJ2-3|TRBV12-3/TRBV12-4|-|once
TGTGCCAGCAGTTTAGACGGAGGTACGCAGTATTTT
CASSLDGGTQYF
>TRBJ2-1|TRBV6-2/TRBV6-3|-|few
TGTGCCAGCAGTTACTTGGTGGGGGTCCCCTACAATGAGCAGTTCTTC
CASSYLVGVPYNEQFF
>TRBJ1-3|TRBV4-3|-|-
TGCGCCAGCAGCCAAGATCCGACGGTGCCAGGGGCTGGAAACACCATATATTTT
CASSQDPTVPGAGNTIYF
>TRBJ2-7|TRBV29-1|-|-
TGCAGCGTTCGAGGGACCCACAGCTCCTACGAGCAGTACTTC
CSVRGTHSSYEQYF
>TRBJ1-2|TRBV20-1|-|-
TGCAGTGCTAGAGATCCTTCCAGGGGAGGCTATGGCTACACCTTC
CSARDPSRGGYGYTF
>TRBJ2-3|TRBV4-3|-|few
TGCGCCAGCAGCCGTTCGACTCTTTCAGATACGCAGTATTTT
CASSRSTLSDTQYF
>TRBJ2-3|TRBV7-2|-|few
TGTGCCAGCAGCCGGAGGGTAGATACGCAGTATTTT
CASSRRVDTQYF
>TRBJ2-5|TRBV20-1|TRBD2|-
TGCAGTGCTAGGGCCCAGCGGGAAGGTGAGACCCAGTACTTC
CSARAQREGETQYF
>TRBJ1-5|TRBV15|-|-
TGTGCCACCAGCAGAGTGTACGGTAGCAATCAGCCCCAGCATTTT
CATSRVYGSNQPQHF
>TRBJ2-3|TRBV20-1|TRBD2|few
TGCAGTGCTCACCTGACTAGCGGACTCACAGATACGCAGTATTTT
CSAHLTSGLTDTQYF
>TRBJ2-1|TRBV20-1|TRBD1|-
TGCAGTGCTAGGGACAGGGGGAAGGCTGAGCAGTTCTTC
CSARDRGKAEQFF